The 25 T cell receptor beta chains given below trace back to one sample, sequenced in a study of cytomegalovirus exposure and HLA in healthy donors. Sequenced by immunoSEQ multiplex PCR; TCRdb stores in-frame clones only, minus some. This sample has approximately 120,000 clones, with 88% found just once. Sequencing was carried out using PBMCs. The receptors were gathered from a young woman in good health and CMV-seronegative.

The chain couples TRBV29-1 to TRBJ1-1, with 7 bases that match TRBD1. The germline gives CDR1 SQVTM, CDR2 ANQGSEA. The CDR3 extends over 14 amino acids. The J segment lost 4 bases and the V segment lost 0 bases, leaving 5 bases of the junction unmatched. In nucleotides, the CDR3 is TGCAGCGTTGAAGACAGGGGGAGGAGCACTGAAGCTTTCTTT. Protein product: CSVEDRGRSTEAFF.

The chain has TRBV4-1 and TRBJ2-5; 9 nucleotides align to TRBD2. Germline V gives CDR1 MGHRA, CDR2 YSYEKL. The CDR3 is 17 residues long. Losses at the gene ends were 5 bases for V and 1 base for J; bases not matched to a gene: 11. This CDR3 is CASSKDPSGNIQETQYF. In nucleotides, the CDR3 is TGCGCCAGCAGCAAGGACCCTAGCGGGAACATCCAAGAGACCCAGTACTTC.

The rearrangement joins TRBV7-9 to TRBJ1-5; 7 nucleotides line up with TRBD1. There are 15 residues in the CDR3. Trimming removed 1 base from V and 2 bases from J; junction bases left unmatched: 2. CDR1 and CDR2 (germline): SEHNR, FQNEAQ (reference sequence). CDR3 sequence reads: CASSLEGARNQPQHF. DNA for the CDR3: TGTGCCAGCAGCTTAGAGGGGGCGCGCAATCAGCCCCAGCATTTT.

The chain employs TRBV18 and TRBJ2-7; the match to TRBD1 covers 8 bases. CDR1 is KGHSH and CDR2 is LQKENI in the germline V gene. The CDR3 length is 16 residues. V was clipped by 2 bases and J by 6 bases; unmatched bases: 12. In nucleotides, the CDR3 is TGTGCCAGCTCACCAACAGCCGGACAGGGTCCGTCCGAGCAGTACTTC. Its translation: CASSPTAGQGPSEQYF.

The CDR3 loop is CASSTSGRTDTQYF. CDR3 in DNA: TGTGCCAGCAGCACTAGCGGGAGAACAGATACGCAGTATTTT. The genes are TRBV6-1 and TRBJ2-3, with 11 bases identical to TRBD2. Germline lookup yields CDR1 MNHNS and CDR2 SASEGT. Unmatched junction bases numbered 2, after V lost 6 bases and J lost 3 bases. This CDR3 is 14 amino acids long.

The chain combines TRBV15 with TRBJ2-7; possible D gene TRBD2, 7 bases. This CDR3 region has 15 residues. Germline CDR1 reads LNHNV; CDR2 reads YYDKDF (reference sequence). V gave up 5 bases and J gave up 3 bases, with 17 bases separating them. CDR3 DNA: TGTGCCACCAGCTACCTTAAGGGGGACTACTACGAGCAGTACTTC. Translation: CATSYLKGDYYEQYF.

In the case of this clone: A junction boundary mismatches the germline segment, possibly from a read error. V usage is TRBV2 and J usage is TRBJ2-4, with no clear D. Germline V gene sequence: CDR1 SNHLY, CDR2 FYNNEI. This CDR3 region has 13 residues. The CDR3 coding sequence is TGTGCCAGCAGTGAAGGTCCCCTGGCGGAAGTATCATTC. It yields the protein CASSEGPLAEVSF. The full variable domain, with the rest looked up from reference TRBV2 and TRBJ2-4, is EPEVTQTPSHQVTQMGQEVILRCVPISNHLYFYWYRQILGQKVEFLVSFYNNEISEKSEIFDDQFSVERPDGSNFTLKIRSTKLEDSAMYFCASSEGPLAEVSFGAGTRLSVL.

This clone was seen once. The chain carries TRBV28 and TRBJ1-1; tentatively, D is TRBD1 (6 bases). The CDR3 is 14 amino acids. Germline V gene lookup returns CDR1 MDHEN and CDR2 SYDVKM. Trimming left V 5 bases short and J 6 bases short, with 16 bases between. CDR3 protein: CASSPPGVGPEAFF. The CDR3 coding sequence is TGTGCCAGCAGTCCCCCAGGGGTAGGTCCTGAAGCTTTCTTT.

The chain joins TRBV5-1 to TRBJ1-5, with 8 bases fitting TRBD1. CDR1 SGHRS and CDR2 YFSETQ come from the germline V gene. The V and J ends lost 4 bases and 4 bases, in that order; junction bases with no gene match: 7. The CDR3 spans 15 residues. The CDR3 DNA is TGCGCCAGCAGCGCGGATGGGGACAGGAATCAGCCCCAGCATTTT. Its protein is CASSADGDRNQPQHF.

The chain is built from TRBV6-1 and TRBJ2-2; D gene ambiguous. The V gene's germline CDR1 is MNHNS and CDR2 SASEGT. V dropped 3 bases and J dropped 3 bases, with 11 bases sitting between them. The CDR3 totals 15 residues. The CDR3 bases are TGTGCCAGCAGTGACACGGGTCTGGACACCGGGGAGCTGTTTTTT. Encoded protein: CASSDTGLDTGELFF.

The gene calls are TRBV4-3 and TRBJ1-1, with D maybe TRBD1 (6 bases). The CDR3 has 18 amino acids. Germline-derived CDR1 and CDR2 are LGHNA and YSLEER. V was pared by 0 bases and J by 0 bases, with 17 bases between. The CDR3 here is CASSQEWNRAAMNTEAFF. CDR3 DNA sequence: TGCGCCAGCAGCCAAGAATGGAACAGGGCAGCCATGAACACTGAAGCTTTCTTT.

The rearrangement joins TRBV27 to TRBJ1-6, with TRBD1 as a possible D gene (5 bases). The CDR3 length is 15 residues. Germline lookup yields CDR1 MNHEY and CDR2 SMNVEV (reference sequence). The V and J ends lost 5 bases and 6 bases respectively, with 14 bases between them. Written as DNA, the CDR3 is TGTGCCAGCAGTGGGGGGATGAGTCCTAATTCACCCCTCCACTTT. It translates to CASSGGMSPNSPLHF.

The chain employs TRBV5-6 and TRBJ2-1; 9 bases match TRBD2. Trimming at V came to 2 bases and at J to 9 bases, leaving 6 bases not matched to a gene. The CDR3 is 14 residues long. Germline V gene sequence: CDR1 SGHDT, CDR2 YYEEEE. CDR3 coding DNA: TGTGCCAGCAGCTTCGCGGGGGGGCTCGCTGAGCAGTTCTTC. Translating it yields CASSFAGGLAEQFF.

The chain is built from TRBV5-6 and TRBJ2-7, with 10 bases matching TRBD2. Losses at the gene ends were 4 bases for V and 1 base for J; bases not matched to a gene: 2. Germline-derived CDR1 and CDR2 are SGHDT and YYEEEE. This CDR3 has 14 amino acids. The CDR3 region is CASSAGLASYEQYF. CDR3 nucleotide sequence: TGTGCCAGCAGCGCGGGACTAGCGTCCTACGAGCAGTACTTC.

This clone was found once. The chain links TRBV7-2 to TRBJ2-7; 11 nucleotides align to TRBD2. In germline, CDR1 is SGHTA, CDR2 FQGNSA. Trimming removed 5 bases from V and 3 bases from J; junction bases left unmatched: 9. The CDR3 is 16 residues long. The CDR3 region has the DNA TGTGCCAGCAGCATAGATAGCGGGGGGGCCTTCTACGAGCAGTACTTC. Translating gives CASSIDSGGAFYEQYF.

The chain carries TRBV7-2 and TRBJ1-6, with 9 bases lining up with TRBD1. V lost 6 bases, J lost 3 bases, and 9 bases stayed unmatched. The germline V gene has CDR1 SGHTA and CDR2 FQGNSA. This CDR3 region has 17 residues. CDR3 amino acids: CASSKPGTGFYNSPLHF. CDR3 in DNA: TGTGCCAGCAGTAAACCGGGGACAGGGTTCTATAATTCACCCCTCCACTTT.

This clone was found a few times. V is TRBV25-1 and J is TRBJ1-4; 7 nucleotides line up with TRBD1. CDR1 and CDR2 (germline): MGHDK, SYGVNS. The CDR3 contains 15 residues. Unmatched junction bases numbered 11, after V lost 6 bases and J lost 7 bases. In DNA, the CDR3 is TGTGCCAGCAGCCACACCAGGGGGACAAGTGAAAAACTGTTTTTT. This codes for CASSHTRGTSEKLFF.

For the CDR3, the DNA is TGTGCCAGCAGCTTGATGGGACAGGGGCGGAACTATGGCTACACCTTC. Protein sequence: CASSLMGQGRNYGYTF. The chain joins TRBV5-6 to TRBJ1-2; 10 nucleotides line up with TRBD1. The junction had 5 bases not matched to a gene; V was cut back by 1 base and J by 2 bases. CDR1 and CDR2 from the germline V gene are SGHDT and YYEEEE. This CDR3 has 16 amino acids.

The chain links TRBV5-1 to TRBJ2-7, with a weak D call TRBD1 (5 bases). CDR3 length: 15 amino acids. Trimming stripped 0 bases from V and 1 base from J, with 11 bases between. Looked up from germline, CDR1 is SGHRS and CDR2 is YFSETQ. This CDR3 is CASSLVSAGSYEQYF. The CDR3 DNA follows: TGCGCCAGCAGCTTGGTGTCCGCAGGGTCCTACGAGCAGTACTTC.

Note on this clone: The sample holds other DNA sequences that translate to the same CDR3. The chain has TRBV27 and TRBJ2-7, with D possibly matching TRBD2 (5 bases). This CDR3 contains 13 residues. CDR1 is MNHEY, CDR2 SMNVEV, per germline (reference sequence). The ends were cut back, 5 bases at V and 2 bases at J, with 10 bases in the middle. CDR3: CASSLRGPYEQYF. The CDR3 nucleotides are TGTGCCAGCAGTCTTCGAGGGCCCTACGAGCAGTACTTC.

The rearrangement uses TRBV6-5 and TRBJ1-2; 9 nucleotides agree with TRBD1. This CDR3 is built from 15 residues. J gave up 3 bases and V 2 bases, and 4 bases lay outside the gene matches. Germline loops: CDR1 MNHEY, CDR2 SVGAGI. CDR3 region: CASSYGTGSYYGYTF. CDR3 in DNA: TGTGCCAGCAGTTACGGGACAGGGTCATACTATGGCTACACCTTC.

The gene calls are TRBV21-1 and TRBJ1-1. TRBV21-1 counts as a pseudogene. The CDR3 sequence is 12 residues long. CDR3 nucleotide sequence: TGTGCCAGCAGCAAAGGAGTCTTTAAGGCTTTCTTT. The encoded protein is CASSKGVFKAFF.

The chain is built from TRBV27 and TRBJ2-7, with 7 bases aligning to TRBD1. CDR1 is MNHEY and CDR2 is SMNVEV in the germline V gene (reference sequence). There are 14 residues in the CDR3. V lost 3 bases and J lost 5; bases outside the gene matches: 7. CDR3 DNA sequence: TGTGCCAGCAGTTTTAGGGGGCGCAAAGACGAGCAGTACTTC. Residues: CASSFRGRKDEQYF.

The chain couples TRBV7-3 to TRBJ2-3, with D possibly TRBD1 on 6 matching bases. Trimming removed 4 bases from V and 4 bases from J, with 21 bases in between. The CDR3 runs 17 residues. Germline CDR1 reads SGHTA; CDR2 reads FQGTGA. CDR3 sequence: CASSSQNQGFSADTQYF. DNA of the CDR3: TGTGCCAGCAGCTCTCAAAACCAGGGGTTTAGCGCAGATACGCAGTATTTT.

This clone was recorded a few times. V and J are TRBV27 and TRBJ1-2; D is perhaps TRBD1 (6 bases). Trimming shortened V by 2 bases and J by 2 bases, and 6 bases separated the two germline ends. The CDR3 contains 13 residues. The germline gives CDR1 MNHEY, CDR2 SMNVEV (reference sequence). CDR3 in amino acids: CASSLRGNYGYTF. The CDR3, as DNA: TGTGCCAGCAGTTTAAGGGGGAACTATGGCTACACCTTC.